The source of this T cell receptor (beta chain) is a study of T-cell memory formation after mild COVID-19. General study points: Some responding clones appeared in pre-infection memory, suggesting cross-reactive memory joined. Contracting CD8+ clones were enriched in EMRA, CD4+ mainly in CM and EM. Whether second-wave clones peaking at day 37 were SARS-CoV-2 specific went unconfirmed.

5'RACE with constant-segment primers yielded barcoded, UMI-tagged TCR alpha and TCR beta cDNA libraries. TCRdb re-derived calls from the 5' RACE reads in MiXCR, one entry per CDR3 protein. Among 250,000 to 300,000 distinct CDR3 sequences listed, around 16% were seen once. Of note for this clonotype: The antigen is unknown.

Per germline, CDR1 ENHRY and CDR2 SYGVKD. This CDR3 contains 17 residues. Trimming took 1 base from V and 0 from J; bases not matched to a gene: 7. The gene calls are TRBV10-3 and TRBJ2-7, with 9 bases identical to TRBD2. This receptor was identified in a man aged 18 to 30 who had mild COVID-19 (a few samples of this study predate the infection). Cell type and time point are not known. Sequencing was performed on PBMCs or a T cell subset sorted from them (not recorded which). Here the CDR3 reads CAISELRTSESSYEQYF. CDR3 nucleotide sequence: TGTGCCATCAGTGAGTTAAGGACTAGCGAAAGCTCCTACGAGCAGTACTTC.